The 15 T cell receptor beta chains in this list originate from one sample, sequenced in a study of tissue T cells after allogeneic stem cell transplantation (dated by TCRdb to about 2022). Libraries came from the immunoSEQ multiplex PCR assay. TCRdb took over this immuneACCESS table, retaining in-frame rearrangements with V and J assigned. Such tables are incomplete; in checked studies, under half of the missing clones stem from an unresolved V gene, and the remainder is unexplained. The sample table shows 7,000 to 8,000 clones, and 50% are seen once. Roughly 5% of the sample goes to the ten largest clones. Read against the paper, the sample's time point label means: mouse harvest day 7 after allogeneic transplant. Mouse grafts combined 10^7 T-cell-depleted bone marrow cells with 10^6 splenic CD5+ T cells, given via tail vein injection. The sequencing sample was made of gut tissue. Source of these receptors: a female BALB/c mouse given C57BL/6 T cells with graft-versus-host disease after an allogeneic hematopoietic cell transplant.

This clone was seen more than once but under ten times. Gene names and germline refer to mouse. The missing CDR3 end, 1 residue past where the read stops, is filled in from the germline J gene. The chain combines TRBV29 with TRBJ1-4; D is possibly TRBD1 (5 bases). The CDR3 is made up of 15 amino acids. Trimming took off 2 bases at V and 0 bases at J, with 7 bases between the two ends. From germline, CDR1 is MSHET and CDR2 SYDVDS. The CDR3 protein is CASSLGGFSNERLFF. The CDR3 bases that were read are TGTGCTAGCAGTTTAGGGGGGTTTTCCAACGAAAGATTATTT.

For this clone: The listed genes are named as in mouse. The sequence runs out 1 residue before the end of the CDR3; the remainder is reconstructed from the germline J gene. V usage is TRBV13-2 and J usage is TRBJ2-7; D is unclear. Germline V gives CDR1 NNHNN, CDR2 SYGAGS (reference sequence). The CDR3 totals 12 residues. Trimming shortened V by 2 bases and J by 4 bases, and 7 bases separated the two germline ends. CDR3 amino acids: CASGEGFYEQYF. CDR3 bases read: TGTGCCAGCGGTGAAGGCTTTTATGAACAGTAC.

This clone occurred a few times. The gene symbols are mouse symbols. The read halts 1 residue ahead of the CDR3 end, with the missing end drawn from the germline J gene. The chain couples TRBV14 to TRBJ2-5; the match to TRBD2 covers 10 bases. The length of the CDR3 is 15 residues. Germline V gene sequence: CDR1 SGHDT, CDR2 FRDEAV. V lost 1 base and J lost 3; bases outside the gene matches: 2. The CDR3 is CASSFAGGAQDTQYF. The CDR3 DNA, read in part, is TGTGCCAGCAGTTTCGCTGGGGGGGCGCAAGACACCCAGTAC. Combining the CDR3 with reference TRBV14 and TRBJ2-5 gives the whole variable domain EAGVTQSPRYAVLQEGQAVSFWCDPISGHDTLYWYQQPRDQGPQLLVYFRDEAVIDNSQLPSDRFSAVRPKGTNSTLKIQSAKQGDTATYLCASSFAGGAQDTQYFGPGTRLLVL.

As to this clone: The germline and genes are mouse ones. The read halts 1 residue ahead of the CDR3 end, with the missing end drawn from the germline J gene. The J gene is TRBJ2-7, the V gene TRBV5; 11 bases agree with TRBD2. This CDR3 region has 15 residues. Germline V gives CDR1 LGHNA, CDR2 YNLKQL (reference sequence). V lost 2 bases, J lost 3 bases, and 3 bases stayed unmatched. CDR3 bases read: TGTGCCAGCAGCCAAACCGGGACTGGGGGCTATGAACAGTAC. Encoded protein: CASSQTGTGGYEQY. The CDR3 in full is CASSQTGTGGYEQYF.

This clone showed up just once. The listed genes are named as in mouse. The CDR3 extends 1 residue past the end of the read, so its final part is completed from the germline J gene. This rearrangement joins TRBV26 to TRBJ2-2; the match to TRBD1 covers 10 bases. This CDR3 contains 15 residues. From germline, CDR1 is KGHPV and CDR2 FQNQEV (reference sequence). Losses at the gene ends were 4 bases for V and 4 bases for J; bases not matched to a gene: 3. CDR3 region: CASSRDRGTTGQLYF. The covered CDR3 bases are TGTGCCAGCAGTCGGGACAGGGGAACCACCGGGCAGCTCTAC.

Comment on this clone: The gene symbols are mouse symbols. CDR3 residues: CASSGQPSGNTLYF. The DNA read from the CDR3 is TGTGCCAGCAGCGGACAGCCTTCTGGAAATACGCTCTAT. The rearrangement links TRBV26 to TRBJ1-3; D is perhaps TRBD1 (6 bases). The CDR3 end is not reached by the read, which stops 1 residue before it; the germline J gene fills it in. V was shortened by 6 bases and J by 0 bases, with 9 bases between the two germline ends. The germline V gene has CDR1 KGHPV and CDR2 FQNQEV (reference sequence). The CDR3 spans 14 residues.

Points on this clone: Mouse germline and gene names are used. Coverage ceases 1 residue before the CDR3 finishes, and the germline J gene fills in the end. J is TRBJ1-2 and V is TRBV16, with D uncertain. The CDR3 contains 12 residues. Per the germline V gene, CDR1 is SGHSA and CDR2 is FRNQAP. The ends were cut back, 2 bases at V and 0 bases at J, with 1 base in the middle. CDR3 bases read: TGTGCAAGCAGCTTACCAAACTCCGACTACACC. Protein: CASSLPNSDYT. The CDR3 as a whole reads CASSLPNSDYTF. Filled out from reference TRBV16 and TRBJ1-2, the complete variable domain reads NAGVIQTPRHKVTGKGQEATLWCEPISGHSAVFWYRQTIVQGLEFLTYFRNQAPIDDSGMPKERFSAQMPNQSHSTLKIQSTQPQDSAVYLCASSLPNSDYTFGSGTRLLVI.

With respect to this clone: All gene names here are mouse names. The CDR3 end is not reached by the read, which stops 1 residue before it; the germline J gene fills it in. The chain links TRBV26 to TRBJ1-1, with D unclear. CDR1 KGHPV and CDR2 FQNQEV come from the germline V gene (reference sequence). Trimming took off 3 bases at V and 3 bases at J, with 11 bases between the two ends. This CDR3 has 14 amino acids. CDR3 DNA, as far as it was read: TGTGCCAGCAGTCTCCCGGGCCGGGACACAGAAGTCTTC. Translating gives CASSLPGRDTEVF. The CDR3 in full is CASSLPGRDTEVFF. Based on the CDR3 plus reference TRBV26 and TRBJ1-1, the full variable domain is NSKVIQTPRYLVKGQGQKAKMRCIPEKGHPVVFWYQQNKNNEFKFLINFQNQEVLQQIDMTEKRFSAECPSNSPCSLEIQSSEAGDSALYLCASSLPGRDTEVFFGKGTRLTVV.

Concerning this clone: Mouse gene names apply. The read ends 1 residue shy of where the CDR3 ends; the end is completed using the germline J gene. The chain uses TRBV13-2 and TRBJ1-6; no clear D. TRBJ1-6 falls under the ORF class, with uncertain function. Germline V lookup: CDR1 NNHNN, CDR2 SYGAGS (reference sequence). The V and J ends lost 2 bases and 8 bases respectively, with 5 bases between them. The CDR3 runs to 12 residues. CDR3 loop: CASGDTDSPLYF. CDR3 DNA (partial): TGTGCCAGCGGTGACACAGATTCGCCCCTCTAC.

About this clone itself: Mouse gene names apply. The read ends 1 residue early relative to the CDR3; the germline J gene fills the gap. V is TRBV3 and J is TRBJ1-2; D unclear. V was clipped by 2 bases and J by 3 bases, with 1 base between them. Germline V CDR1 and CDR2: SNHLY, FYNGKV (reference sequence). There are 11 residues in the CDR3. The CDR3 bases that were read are TGTGCCAGCAGCTTACACTCCGACTACACC. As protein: CASSLHSDYT. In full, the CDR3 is CASSLHSDYTF.

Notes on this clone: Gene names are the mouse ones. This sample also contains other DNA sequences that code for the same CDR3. The CDR3 sequence: CASSLRQNTEVFF. The sequenced part of the CDR3 DNA is TGTGCCAGCAGTCTGAGGCAAAACACAGAAGTCTTC. The genes are TRBV26 and TRBJ1-1, with D unclear. The read terminates 1 residue before the CDR3 end, so the remaining end is supplied by the germline J gene. The CDR3 length is 13 residues. Looked up from germline, CDR1 is KGHPV and CDR2 is FQNQEV (reference sequence). Trimming removed 2 bases from V and 1 base from J, with 5 bases in between.

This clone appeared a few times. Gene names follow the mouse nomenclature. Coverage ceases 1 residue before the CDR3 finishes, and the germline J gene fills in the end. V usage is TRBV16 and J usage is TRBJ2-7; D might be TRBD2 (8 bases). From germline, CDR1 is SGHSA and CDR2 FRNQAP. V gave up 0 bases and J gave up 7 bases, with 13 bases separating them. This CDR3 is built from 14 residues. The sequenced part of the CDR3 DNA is TGTGCAAGCAGCTTAGATCAGGGGGGGGCGGAACAGTAC. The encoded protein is CASSLDQGGAEQY. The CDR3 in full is CASSLDQGGAEQYF.

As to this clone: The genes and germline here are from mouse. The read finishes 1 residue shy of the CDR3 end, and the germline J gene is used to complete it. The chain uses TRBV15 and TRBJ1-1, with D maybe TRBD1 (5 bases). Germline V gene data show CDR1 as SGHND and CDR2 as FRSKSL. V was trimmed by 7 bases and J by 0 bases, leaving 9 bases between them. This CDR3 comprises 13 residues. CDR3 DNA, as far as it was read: TGTGCCAGCACCTGGACAACAAACACAGAAGTCTTC. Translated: CASTWTTNTEVF. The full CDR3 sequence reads CASTWTTNTEVFF.

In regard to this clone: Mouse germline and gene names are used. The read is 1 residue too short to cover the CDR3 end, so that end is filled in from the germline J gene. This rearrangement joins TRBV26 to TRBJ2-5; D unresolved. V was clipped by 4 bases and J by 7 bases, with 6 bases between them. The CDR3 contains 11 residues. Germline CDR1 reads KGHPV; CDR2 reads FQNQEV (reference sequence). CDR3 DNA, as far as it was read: TGTGCCAGCAGTCAACAGCACACCCAGTAC. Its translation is CASSQQHTQY. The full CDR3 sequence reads CASSQQHTQYF. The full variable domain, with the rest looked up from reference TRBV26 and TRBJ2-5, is NSKVIQTPRYLVKGQGQKAKMRCIPEKGHPVVFWYQQNKNNEFKFLINFQNQEVLQQIDMTEKRFSAECPSNSPCSLEIQSSEAGDSALYLCASSQQHTQYFGPGTRLLVL.

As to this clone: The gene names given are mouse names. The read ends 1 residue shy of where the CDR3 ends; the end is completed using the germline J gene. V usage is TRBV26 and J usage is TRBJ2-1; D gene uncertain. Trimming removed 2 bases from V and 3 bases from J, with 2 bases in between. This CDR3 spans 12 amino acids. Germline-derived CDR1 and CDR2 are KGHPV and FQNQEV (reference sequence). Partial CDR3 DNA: TGTGCCAGCAGTCTGGGCTATGCTGAGCAGTTC. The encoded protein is CASSLGYAEQF. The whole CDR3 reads CASSLGYAEQFF.